The clone carrying this TCR beta chain was found many times. Its antigen remains unidentified. This sample was included in a study of T cell repertoires in cytomegalovirus infection. This CDR3 is built from 15 residues. The germline V and J ends were trimmed by 3 bases and 6 bases, with 17 bases remaining between them. Germline CDR1 and CDR2: SGHTA and FQGTGA. MiXCR, run by TCRdb on the reads, gives a single entry per CDR3 protein. The sample consists of 250,000 to 300,000 distinct CDR3 sequences, approximately 22% of them appearing once. The chain links TRBV7-3 to TRBJ1-2; tentative D call: TRBD1 (6 bases). The clonotype comes from a human donor in good health (CMV status not recorded). Some clones in this sample may be carry-over from other donors' samples. Sequenced here: cultured PBMCs, sampled from culture after CMV antigen stimulation. CDR3 protein: CASSFPKLDRDGYTF. As DNA, the CDR3 is TGTGCCAGCAGCTTCCCGAAGCTGGACAGAGATGGCTACACCTTC.